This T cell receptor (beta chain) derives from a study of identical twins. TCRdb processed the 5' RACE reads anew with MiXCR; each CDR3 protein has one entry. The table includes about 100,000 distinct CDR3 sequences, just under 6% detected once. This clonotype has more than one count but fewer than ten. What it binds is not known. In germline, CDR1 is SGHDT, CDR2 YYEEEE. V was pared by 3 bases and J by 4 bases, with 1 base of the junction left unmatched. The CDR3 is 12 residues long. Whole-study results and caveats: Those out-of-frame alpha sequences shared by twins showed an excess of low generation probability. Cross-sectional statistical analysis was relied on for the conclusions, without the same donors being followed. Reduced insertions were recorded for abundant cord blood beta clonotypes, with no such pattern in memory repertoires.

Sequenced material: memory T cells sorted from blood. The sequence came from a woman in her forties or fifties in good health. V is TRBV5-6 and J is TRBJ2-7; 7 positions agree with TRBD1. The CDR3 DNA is TGTGCCAGCAGCTCACAGGGGTACGAGCAGTACTTC. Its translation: CASSSQGYEQYF.